Below are 21 T cell receptor beta chains sequenced from a single sample in a study of ipilimumab plus nivolumab after autologous stem cell transplantation (dated by TCRdb to about 2021). To prepare the library, the immunoSEQ multiplex PCR assay was applied. TCRdb provides this immuneACCESS table in a form limited to in-frame rearrangements. Some clones are lacking; in checked studies, under half of them reflect an unresolved V gene, and why the rest are absent is not known. A total of under 20,000 clones appear in this sample, about four fifths of them only once. Of the sample, approximately 6.6% falls within the top ten clones. The sequences come from PBMCs, collected in a trial of ipilimumab plus nivolumab as post-transplant consolidation. The source is a male donor with diffuse large B-cell lymphoma.

The chain recombines TRBV11-3 with TRBJ2-1; D is ambiguous. Trimming took 5 bases from V and 0 from J, leaving 8 bases between them. CDR1 and CDR2 from the germline V gene are SGHNT and YENEEA. The CDR3 extends over 14 amino acids. CDR3 in amino acids: CASSNQGSYNEQFF. For the CDR3, the DNA is TGTGCCAGCAGCAACCAAGGCTCCTACAATGAGCAGTTCTTC.

The chain carries TRBV4-3 and TRBJ2-7; perhaps D is TRBD1 or TRBD2 (6 bases each). Germline V lookup: CDR1 LGHNA, CDR2 YSLEER. There are 16 residues in the CDR3. V lost 4 bases and J 5 bases, leaving 21 bases between the germline ends. The CDR3, as DNA: TGCGCCAGCAGCCGGGAGGTGACAGGATCTTCCAACGAGCAGTACTTC. This encodes CASSREVTGSSNEQYF.

This sequence joins TRBV5-1 and TRBJ1-2, with a possible D match to TRBD1 (6 bases). Germline V CDR1 and CDR2: SGHRS, YFSETQ. Trimming shortened V by 8 bases and J by 8 bases, and 16 bases separated the two germline ends. The CDR3 length is 12 residues. The CDR3 loop reads CASASGGQGYTF. The CDR3 DNA follows: TGCGCCAGTGCATCCGGGGGGCAAGGCTACACCTTC. Full variable domain (rest looked up from reference TRBV5-1 and TRBJ1-2): KAGVTQTPRYLIKTRGQQVTLSCSPISGHRSVSWYQQTPGQGLQFLFEYFSETQRNKGNFPGRFSGRQFSNSRSEMNVSTLELGDSALYLCASASGGQGYTFGSGTRLTVV.

The chain couples TRBV15 to TRBJ1-2; a weak D match, TRBD1 (5 bases). Germline V gene data show CDR1 as LNHNV and CDR2 as YYDKDF (reference sequence). V lost 5 bases to trimming and J lost 7 bases, with 20 bases between them. This CDR3 is built from 15 residues. CDR3 residues: CATSALIDTRAGYTF. Here the CDR3 DNA reads TGTGCCACCAGCGCCCTGATAGATACCAGGGCTGGCTACACCTTC.

This chain joins TRBV25-1 and TRBJ1-2, with 11 bases lining up with TRBD1. Trimming at V came to 7 bases and at J to 5 bases, leaving 6 bases not matched to a gene. Germline loops: CDR1 MGHDK, CDR2 SYGVNS. The CDR3 runs 14 residues. The CDR3 DNA follows: TGTGCCAGCAAGGGCGGGACAGGGGGATATGGCTACACCTTC. Residues: CASKGGTGGYGYTF.

The V and J genes are TRBV19 and TRBJ1-2; D unclear. V shed 5 bases and J shed 4 bases, with 5 bases lying between them. The CDR3 is made up of 11 amino acids. The V gene's germline CDR1 is LNHDA and CDR2 SQIVND (reference sequence). This CDR3 reads CASSLSYGYTF. DNA of the CDR3: TGTGCCAGTAGTCTCTCCTATGGCTACACCTTC. Looking up the rest from reference TRBV19 and TRBJ1-2 gives the full variable domain: DGGITQSPKYLFRKEGQNVTLSCEQNLNHDAMYWYRQDPGQGLRLIYYSQIVNDFQKGDIAEGYSVSREKKESFPLTVTSAQKNPTAFYLCASSLSYGYTFGSGTRLTVV.

The chain employs TRBV18 and TRBJ1-2, with D perhaps TRBD1 (6 bases). V was shortened by 4 bases and J by 8 bases, with 11 bases between the two germline ends. CDR1 is KGHSH and CDR2 is LQKENI in the germline V gene. This CDR3 region has 12 residues. Here the CDR3 DNA reads TGTGCCAGCTCACTACAGGGAGAGGGCTACACCTTC. Its protein product is CASSLQGEGYTF.

The chain carries TRBV11-2 and TRBJ1-2; D is perhaps TRBD1 (5 bases). V was shortened by 0 bases and J by 10 bases, with 18 bases between the two germline ends. The CDR3 has 15 amino acids. CDR1 and CDR2 from the germline V gene are SGHAT and FQNNGV. DNA of the CDR3: TGTGCCAGCAGCTTAGATCCACTCTTTGGAGGGGACTACACCTTC. As protein: CASSLDPLFGGDYTF.

This CDR3 reads CAWKGGEQGVAGELFF. The CDR3 DNA is TGTGCCTGGAAAGGCGGCGAGCAGGGTGTGGCCGGGGAGCTGTTTTTT. The V gene is TRBV30, the J gene TRBJ2-2, with D possibly TRBD1 on 5 matching bases. The CDR3 is 16 residues long. V shed 4 bases and J shed 6 bases, with 21 bases lying between them. CDR1 and CDR2 (germline): GTSNPN, SVGIG (reference sequence).

The V gene is TRBV9, the J gene TRBJ1-6; D is unclear. This CDR3 spans 15 amino acids. V lost 0 bases to trimming and J lost 7 bases, with 11 bases between them. The germline V gene has CDR1 SGDLS and CDR2 YYNGEE. The CDR3: CASSVGGSGNSPLHF. CDR3 DNA sequence: TGTGCCAGCAGCGTAGGAGGGTCCGGCAATTCACCCCTCCACTTT.

V gene TRBV6-6 combines with J gene TRBJ1-1, with a weak D call TRBD1 (6 bases). The V gene lost 7 bases and the J gene lost 4 bases, with 16 bases spanning the gap. CDR3 length equals 14 residues. The germline CDR1 and CDR2 sequences are MNHNY and SVGAGI (reference sequence). The DNA of the CDR3 is TGTGCCAGCACCCGGAACGGGGGCGGCACTGAAGCTTTCTTT. As protein: CASTRNGGGTEAFF.

This chain links TRBV6-6 with TRBJ2-1; TRBD1 matches at 8 bases. This CDR3 has 14 residues. V lost 6 bases, J lost 7 bases, and 8 bases stayed unmatched. Germline V gives CDR1 MNHNY, CDR2 SVGAGI (reference sequence). This chain's CDR3 is CASSLNRGSNEQFF. The DNA of the CDR3 is TGTGCCAGCAGCCTCAACAGGGGGAGTAATGAGCAGTTCTTC.

The V call is TRBV2, the J call TRBJ1-4, with TRBD1 as a possible D gene (6 bases). V was pared by 6 bases and J by 5 bases, with 10 bases between. This CDR3 has 13 residues. Germline assignment: CDR1 SNHLY and CDR2 FYNNEI. The CDR3 loop reads CASRDSINEKLFF. In nucleotides, the CDR3 is TGTGCCAGCAGGGACAGTATAAATGAAAAACTGTTTTTT. The full variable domain, completed using reference TRBV2 and TRBJ1-4, is EPEVTQTPSHQVTQMGQEVILRCVPISNHLYFYWYRQILGQKVEFLVSFYNNEISEKSEIFDDQFSVERPDGSNFTLKIRSTKLEDSAMYFCASRDSINEKLFFGSGTQLSVL.

The chain has TRBV2 and TRBJ1-1; 7 bases agree with TRBD1. Unmatched junction bases numbered 2, after V lost 6 bases and J lost 1 base. The CDR3 spans 13 residues. The germline gives CDR1 SNHLY, CDR2 FYNNEI. The CDR3 reads CASSGDRNTEAFF. Here the CDR3 DNA reads TGTGCCAGCAGCGGGGACAGGAACACTGAAGCTTTCTTT.

The chain carries TRBV7-6 and TRBJ2-3, with TRBD1 as a possible D gene (6 bases). Germline CDR1 reads SGHVS; CDR2 reads FNYEAQ. The ends were cut back, 0 bases at V and 4 bases at J, with 11 bases in the middle. The CDR3 runs 15 residues. The CDR3 protein is CASSLAARGADTQYF. CDR3 nucleotides: TGTGCCAGCAGCTTAGCCGCCAGGGGCGCAGATACGCAGTATTTT.

The V call is TRBV6-1, the J call TRBJ1-2; D gene unclear. Germline CDR1 reads MNHNS; CDR2 reads SASEGT. The CDR3 is 13 residues long. V dropped 7 bases and J dropped 0 bases, with 9 bases sitting between them. CDR3 residues: CASMRYTNYGYTF. DNA of the CDR3: TGTGCCAGCATGAGGTACACTAACTATGGCTACACCTTC.

The chain couples TRBV9 to TRBJ2-5, with 12 bases identical to TRBD2. The V gene's germline CDR1 is SGDLS and CDR2 YYNGEE. V lost 4 bases, J lost 5 bases, and 12 bases stayed unmatched. The CDR3 contains 17 residues. CDR3 residues: CASSTRLAGVGKETQYF. The DNA for the CDR3 is TGTGCCAGCAGCACCCGACTAGCGGGGGTCGGGAAGGAGACCCAGTACTTC.

This clone occurred once. J is TRBJ2-5 and V is TRBV11-2, with D maybe TRBD2 (6 bases). CDR1 is SGHAT and CDR2 is FQNNGV in the germline V gene. The CDR3 loop spans 15 amino acids. V shed 2 bases and J shed 5 bases, with 15 bases lying between them. CDR3 coding DNA: TGTGCCAGCAGCTTATCGACATTTCGGGAGGAGACCCAGTACTTC. It yields the protein CASSLSTFREETQYF.

This rearrangement joins TRBV6-6 to TRBJ1-1; unclear D gene. The CDR3 totals 13 residues. CDR1 and CDR2 (germline): MNHNY, SVGAGI (reference sequence). With 2 bases removed from V and 1 base from J, the gap between germline ends came to 5 bases. CDR3 amino acids: CASSYPGNTEAFF. The CDR3 nucleotides are TGTGCCAGCAGTTACCCAGGGAACACTGAAGCTTTCTTT.

The V call is TRBV29-1, the J call TRBJ2-1; D gene ambiguous. Germline-derived CDR1 and CDR2 are SQVTM and ANQGSEA. CDR3 size: 10 residues. Trimming shortened V by 6 bases and J by 10 bases, and 10 bases separated the two germline ends. The CDR3 DNA follows: TGCAGCGTAGCCGCGATGGAGCAGTTCTTC. The encoded protein is CSVAAMEQFF.

CDR3 nucleotide sequence: TGTGCCAGCTCATCGTCGACAACCACAGTGAACACTGAAGCTTTCTTT. Amino acids: CASSSSTTTVNTEAFF. V is TRBV18 and J is TRBJ1-1; no reliable D call. This CDR3 region has 16 residues. CDR1 and CDR2 (germline): KGHSH, LQKENI. Trimming took off 5 bases at V and 0 bases at J, with 16 bases between the two ends. Looking up the rest from reference TRBV18 and TRBJ1-1 gives the full variable domain: NAGVMQNPRHLVRRRGQEARLRCSPMKGHSHVYWYRQLPEEGLKFMVYLQKENIIDESGMPKERFSAEFPKEGPSILRIQQVVRGDSAAYFCASSSSTTTVNTEAFFGQGTRLTVV.